This entry is about one T cell receptor beta chain. As yet, its antigen is unknown. The source of the sample is a study of shared clonotypes between healthy human individuals. Background on the study: Serving as donors were two women and a few men, whose ages spanned 18 to 49. Overall study findings and caveats: Only a few donors were included, so the genetic and exposure-history diversity represented was limited.

Into CD45RA+ naive and CD45RA-negative memory subsets, the CD4+ cells were split. Original processing methods: Junction-only sequences without quality scores came from ImmunoSEQ, so filtering differed. Data came from immunoSEQ multiplex PCR; TCRdb stores just in-frame clones and leaves some out. V, J and clone size are those of that table, while D and trimming were read from the DNA. Of 2 million to 2.5 million clones in the sample, about nine tenths were seen once. Sample: naive CD4+ T cells from PBMCs. Indicated subset: CD45RA+ positively selected. The sequence came from a man between 18 and 35 years old in good health. Some clones in this sample may be carry-over from other donors' samples.

The CDR3, as DNA: TGTGCCAGCAGCTCCTCAGGGATGCCTAATGAAAAACTGTTTTTT. This sequence encodes CASSSSGMPNEKLFF. The chain employs TRBV28 and TRBJ1-4; D is possibly TRBD1 (5 bases). CDR1 and CDR2 from the germline V gene are MDHEN and SYDVKM. CDR3 length: 15 residues. V was shortened by 6 bases and J by 3 bases, with 14 bases between the two germline ends.